These T cell receptor beta chains were read from a single sample in a study of cytomegalovirus exposure and HLA in healthy donors. This table comes from immunoSEQ multiplex PCR, and its TCRdb copy is limited to in-frame clones, with some not included. Of 93,000 or so clones in the sample, more than 65% were seen once. Sequenced input: PBMCs. These receptors were taken from a woman between 18 and 29 years old in good health and CMV-seropositive. Both conserved end residues are part of each CDR3. D genes are given only for firm matches. A clone size is listed for some rows: how often the clone was seen (once, few, many), or a class if it is expanded.

clone size	J gene	V gene	D gene	CDR3 protein	CDR3 DNA
-	TRBJ2-7	TRBV6-5	-	CASAGFTYEQYF	TGTGCCAGCGCAGGGTTCACCTACGAGCAGTACTTC
-	TRBJ2-5	TRBV4-2	TRBD1	CASSLGQGYQETQYF	TGTGCCAGCAGCCTCGGACAGGGATACCAAGAGACCCAGTACTTC
-	TRBJ2-4	TRBV7-3	TRBD1	CASSLEGQGALAKNIQYF	TGTGCCAGCAGCTTAGAAGGACAGGGGGCTTTAGCCAAAAACATTCAGTACTTC
few	TRBJ1-5	TRBV19	-	CASSAFITGNSNQPQHF	TGTGCCAGTAGTGCGTTCATTACGGGGAATAGCAATCAGCCCCAGCATTTT
-	TRBJ1-2	TRBV7-2	-	CASSAQAYGYTF	TGTGCCAGCAGCGCTCAGGCTTATGGCTACACCTTC
once	TRBJ2-7	TRBV7-9	-	CASSLGVEAPEQYF	TGTGCCAGCAGCTTAGGGGTCGAGGCTCCCGAGCAGTACTTC
few	TRBJ1-1	TRBV6-1	TRBD1	CASSTGGGMNTEAFF	TGTGCCAGCAGTACAGGGGGCGGCATGAACACTGAAGCTTTCTTT
-	TRBJ1-5	TRBV10-3	-	CAISESSGINQPQHF	TGTGCCATCAGTGAGTCCTCAGGGATCAATCAGCCCCAGCATTTT
-	TRBJ1-1	TRBV19	TRBD1	CASSRQGSGTEAFF	TGTGCCAGTAGCAGACAGGGGTCGGGCACTGAAGCTTTCTTT
-	TRBJ2-7	TRBV15	TRBD1	CATSRGQGGSYEQYF	TGTGCCACCAGCAGAGGACAGGGTGGTTCCTACGAGCAGTACTTC
-	TRBJ2-7	TRBV6-1	TRBD1	CASSQGQSGEQYF	TGTGCCAGCAGTCAGGGACAGTCGGGCGAGCAGTACTTC
-	TRBJ2-6	TRBV18	-	CASSPQGASGANVLTF	TGTGCCAGCTCACCTCAAGGGGCCTCTGGGGCCAACGTCCTGACTTTC
-	TRBJ2-7	TRBV29-1	TRBD1	CSVEGRTGGAYEQYF	TGCAGCGTTGAAGGCCGGACAGGGGGGGCCTACGAGCAGTACTTC